Listed below are T cell receptor beta chains from one sample, sequenced in a study of shared T cell receptors in the human thymus. Only in-frame clones appear in the TCRdb table, and some are missing; sequencing was by immunoSEQ multiplex PCR. The data hold 630,000 or so clones, with about 90% observed a single time. These data also formed part of another study, on human thymus T cells.

The specimen sequenced was thymocytes. All receptors come from a boy under two years old with a congenital heart defect. The CDR3 runs from the conserved cysteine through the conserved F or W. A D gene is named only where the DNA matches it firmly. Not all rows give a size; the values are once, few, many and, for expanded clones, a class.

DNA: TGTGCCTGGAGTGTGGAGGGCTCTACAAATGAGCAGTTCTTC
CDR3: CAWSVEGSTNEQFF
D: NA
J: TRBJ2-1
size: NA
V: TRBV30

DNA: TGTGCCAGCAGCTCCCTAGCGGCCCCAGAGACCCAGTACTTC
CDR3: CASSSLAAPETQYF
D: TRBD2
J: TRBJ2-5
size: NA
V: TRBV27

DNA: TGTGCCAGCAGCCTAGCGGGGGGACAAGATACGCAGTATTTT
CDR3: CASSLAGGQDTQYF
D: TRBD2
J: TRBJ2-3
size: NA
V: TRBV25-1

DNA: TGTGCCAGCAGTGAATATATAGCCGACCGGGAGCTGTTTTTT
CDR3: CASSEYIADRELFF
D: NA
J: TRBJ2-2
size: once
V: TRBV25-1

DNA: TGTGCCAGCAGTTTTCGCGGGGTAACAAAGAACACTGAAGCTTTCTTT
CDR3: CASSFRGVTKNTEAFF
D: NA
J: TRBJ1-1
size: NA
V: TRBV27

DNA: TGTGCCAGCAGCTTAGCGGGACTAGCATACGAGCAGTACTTC
CDR3: CASSLAGLAYEQYF
D: TRBD2
J: TRBJ2-7
size: NA
V: TRBV7-9

DNA: TGTGCCAGTAGTGCGCATGAGGGGGTCGGTGAAAAACTGTTTTTT
CDR3: CASSAHEGVGEKLFF
D: NA
J: TRBJ1-4
size: NA
V: TRBV19

DNA: TGTGCCAGCAGTTACGAGTCAGGGCTGGATAACTATGGCTACACCTTC
CDR3: CASSYESGLDNYGYTF
D: NA
J: TRBJ1-2
size: NA
V: TRBV6-5

DNA: TGCAGCGTTGAAGAGCCCCGGAGCGGGAGACCCACAGATACGCAGTATTTT
CDR3: CSVEEPRSGRPTDTQYF
D: TRBD2
J: TRBJ2-3
size: NA
V: TRBV29-1

DNA: TGTGCCAGCAGCTGGGACAGTGAAGCTTTCTTT
CDR3: CASSWDSEAFF
D: TRBD1
J: TRBJ1-1
size: NA
V: TRBV5-4

DNA: TGCGCCAGCAGCCCGATCGGGGGGCGAGCTGAAAAACTGTTTTTT
CDR3: CASSPIGGRAEKLFF
D: NA
J: TRBJ1-4
size: few
V: TRBV4-3

DNA: TGCAGCTCCCGCGGGGGACAGGGTGACACCGGGGAGCTGTTTTTT
CDR3: CSSRGGQGDTGELFF
D: TRBD1
J: TRBJ2-2
size: NA
V: TRBV29-1

DNA: TGTGCCAGCAGTCGGGACAGGGGGAACACTGAAGCTTTCTTT
CDR3: CASSRDRGNTEAFF
D: TRBD1
J: TRBJ1-1
size: once
V: TRBV27

DNA: TGTGCCAGCTCCGGGCAGGGCCACGAGCAGTACTTC
CDR3: CASSGQGHEQYF
D: NA
J: TRBJ2-7
size: NA
V: TRBV27

DNA: TGTGCCAGCAGAGGGACACCCATGGACACTGAAGCTTTCTTT
CDR3: CASRGTPMDTEAFF
D: NA
J: TRBJ1-1
size: NA
V: TRBV2

DNA: TGCGCCAGCAGCTCCCCCTACCAAGAGACCCAGTACTTC
CDR3: CASSSPYQETQYF
D: NA
J: TRBJ2-5
size: NA
V: TRBV5-1

DNA: TGTGCCACCAGCAGAGGGACAGGGGGCGACGAGCAGTACTTC
CDR3: CATSRGTGGDEQYF
D: TRBD1
J: TRBJ2-7
size: once
V: TRBV15

DNA: TGTGCCAGCAGTTTAAAGGGGGCTGGGTATGCCACTGAAGCTTTCTTT
CDR3: CASSLKGAGYATEAFF
D: TRBD1
J: TRBJ1-1
size: NA
V: TRBV27

DNA: TGTGCCAGCAGTTCCCCGTGGGGACAGTCCTACGAGCAGTACTTC
CDR3: CASSSPWGQSYEQYF
D: TRBD1
J: TRBJ2-7
size: NA
V: TRBV6-6

DNA: TGTGCCAGCAGTTTTAGACAGGGGCTCTGGGGCTACACCTTC
CDR3: CASSFRQGLWGYTF
D: TRBD1
J: TRBJ1-2
size: NA
V: TRBV2

DNA: TGTGCCAGCAGGTTCTCAGGGAACACCGGGGAGCTGTTTTTT
CDR3: CASRFSGNTGELFF
D: NA
J: TRBJ2-2
size: NA
V: TRBV7-3

DNA: TGTGCCAGTAGTGTTTTTCCCAGGGGGCTCAACGAGCAGTACTTC
CDR3: CASSVFPRGLNEQYF
D: TRBD1
J: TRBJ2-7
size: NA
V: TRBV19

DNA: TGTGCCAGCAGCCAAGTCGGAGGTGGGGCCAACGTCCTGACTTTC
CDR3: CASSQVGGGANVLTF
D: NA
J: TRBJ2-6
size: NA
V: TRBV4-2

DNA: TGTGCCAGCAGCCAACTAGCGGGGGGGACCAAATACACAGATACGCAGTATTTT
CDR3: CASSQLAGGTKYTDTQYF
D: TRBD2
J: TRBJ2-3
size: once
V: TRBV14

DNA: TGTGCCAGCAGCTACGGACAGGCCTCAAACTATGGCTACACCTTC
CDR3: CASSYGQASNYGYTF
D: TRBD1
J: TRBJ1-2
size: NA
V: TRBV11-2

DNA: TGCGCCAGCAGCTCCACCGGGACAGGGACGGTGGTAAACACCATATATTTT
CDR3: CASSSTGTGTVVNTIYF
D: TRBD1
J: TRBJ1-3
size: NA
V: TRBV5-1

DNA: TGTGCCAGTAGTGCCTATGACAGGGGTCGCGAGCAGTACTTC
CDR3: CASSAYDRGREQYF
D: TRBD1
J: TRBJ2-7
size: NA
V: TRBV19

DNA: TGTGCCAGCAGTGACAGGGTGAAGGACAGGGCCACAGATACGCAGTATTTT
CDR3: CASSDRVKDRATDTQYF
D: TRBD1
J: TRBJ2-3
size: NA
V: TRBV6-1

DNA: TGTGCCAGCAGCCCAACGGGTGAAAATAGCAATCAGCCCCAGCATTTT
CDR3: CASSPTGENSNQPQHF
D: NA
J: TRBJ1-5
size: NA
V: TRBV7-6

DNA: TGTGCCAGCAGCTTGGCCGGGACAGGGAGGTCCTCTGAAGCTTTCTTT
CDR3: CASSLAGTGRSSEAFF
D: TRBD1
J: TRBJ1-1
size: once
V: TRBV5-6

DNA: TGTGCCACCAGCAGAGATCGGGACAGGGACCACTATGCGAACACCGGGGAGCTGTTTTTT
CDR3: CATSRDRDRDHYANTGELFF
D: TRBD1
J: TRBJ2-2
size: NA
V: TRBV15

DNA: TGTGCCAGCAGTTCCCCCACGGGGTCCTACGAGCAGTACTTC
CDR3: CASSSPTGSYEQYF
D: NA
J: TRBJ2-7
size: NA
V: TRBV27

DNA: TGTGCCAGCAGTTACTCCGGGAATGAGCAGTTCTTC
CDR3: CASSYSGNEQFF
D: NA
J: TRBJ2-1
size: NA
V: TRBV6-5

DNA: TGCGCCAGCCGGGACTCTGGAAACACCATATATTTT
CDR3: CASRDSGNTIYF
D: NA
J: TRBJ1-3
size: NA
V: TRBV4-1

DNA: TGTGCCTCGGGAACAGGGGAGCCCCAGCATTTT
CDR3: CASGTGEPQHF
D: TRBD1
J: TRBJ1-5
size: NA
V: TRBV7-8

DNA: TGTGCCAGTAGTATCAGGAGTAGCGGATCGGCCATTCTTAGCACAGATACGCAGTATTTT
CDR3: CASSIRSSGSAILSTDTQYF
D: NA
J: TRBJ2-3
size: NA
V: TRBV19

DNA: TGTGCCACCAGCGAAGGACACAGGGGCCCGAACACCGGGGAGCTGTTTTTT
CDR3: CATSEGHRGPNTGELFF
D: TRBD1
J: TRBJ2-2
size: NA
V: TRBV15

DNA: TGTGCCAGCAGCTTGTCTTCAGGGGGGGCACAGGGGGTTCTGCAGCCCCAGCATTTT
CDR3: CASSLSSGGAQGVLQPQHF
D: TRBD1
J: TRBJ1-5
size: NA
V: TRBV7-2

DNA: TGTGCCAGTAGTATAAGAGCTAGGACGGGGGGCGCAGACGGAAACACCATATATTTT
CDR3: CASSIRARTGGADGNTIYF
D: NA
J: TRBJ1-3
size: few
V: TRBV19

DNA: TGTGCCAGCGGCTACATTCGTAGCCGCTCACGCTCCTACAATGAGCAGTTCTTC
CDR3: CASGYIRSRSRSYNEQFF
D: NA
J: TRBJ2-1
size: NA
V: TRBV28

DNA: TGCGCCAGCAGCTCCGGGACTCCGACACCCGGGGAGCTGTTTTTT
CDR3: CASSSGTPTPGELFF
D: NA
J: TRBJ2-2
size: NA
V: TRBV5-1

DNA: TGTGCCAGCAGTTTAGAGGCCAACACTGAAGCTTTCTTT
CDR3: CASSLEANTEAFF
D: NA
J: TRBJ1-1
size: once
V: TRBV6-5

DNA: TGTGCCAGCAGCTTCAGGACAGGGATTAGCACTGAAGCTTTCTTT
CDR3: CASSFRTGISTEAFF
D: TRBD1
J: TRBJ1-1
size: NA
V: TRBV11-2

DNA: TGTGCCAGCAGTTTATCAGGGGACAATAATCAGCCCCAGCATTTT
CDR3: CASSLSGDNNQPQHF
D: NA
J: TRBJ1-5
size: NA
V: TRBV27

DNA: TGTGCCAGCAGTCGGGTGGGTCCCCCTAGCACAGATACGCAGTATTTT
CDR3: CASSRVGPPSTDTQYF
D: NA
J: TRBJ2-3
size: NA
V: TRBV25-1

DNA: TGTGCCAGCAGCTCTTATAGCGGGCCGAGCTCCTACGAGCAGTACTTC
CDR3: CASSSYSGPSSYEQYF
D: TRBD2
J: TRBJ2-7
size: NA
V: TRBV7-8

DNA: TGTGCCAGTTGGGCTAGCGGGAGGGCCAGAACCTACAATGAGCAGTTCTTC
CDR3: CASWASGRARTYNEQFF
D: TRBD2
J: TRBJ2-1
size: NA
V: TRBV2

DNA: TGCGCCAGCAGCCAAGATCGGGGGAGCTCCTACGAGCAGTACTTC
CDR3: CASSQDRGSSYEQYF
D: NA
J: TRBJ2-7
size: once
V: TRBV4-3

DNA: TGTGCCAGCAGTTTCCTAGCGGGGGAGTTGAACACCGGGGAGCTGTTTTTT
CDR3: CASSFLAGELNTGELFF
D: TRBD2
J: TRBJ2-2
size: NA
V: TRBV27

DNA: TGTGCCATCAGCGAGGACAGGGACAATGGTGGCTACACCTTC
CDR3: CAISEDRDNGGYTF
D: TRBD1
J: TRBJ1-2
size: once
V: TRBV10-3

DNA: TGTGCCAGCAGCCACAGGGGTCATACTGGGGCCAACGTCCTGACTTTC
CDR3: CASSHRGHTGANVLTF
D: TRBD1
J: TRBJ2-6
size: NA
V: TRBV7-9

DNA: TGTGCCAGCTCCCGAGCGGGAGGGGATGAGACCCAGTACTTC
CDR3: CASSRAGGDETQYF
D: TRBD2
J: TRBJ2-5
size: once
V: TRBV18

DNA: TGCGCCAGCAGCTTGGGCAGATCTAGCACAGATACGCAGTATTTT
CDR3: CASSLGRSSTDTQYF
D: NA
J: TRBJ2-3
size: NA
V: TRBV5-1

DNA: TGCAGCGTTGAAGATTCCAGTTTGAACACTGAAGCTTTCTTT
CDR3: CSVEDSSLNTEAFF
D: NA
J: TRBJ1-1
size: NA
V: TRBV29-1

DNA: TGTGCCAGCAGTTACTCGTTTAGGGAGGAGCTGTTTTTT
CDR3: CASSYSFREELFF
D: NA
J: TRBJ2-2
size: NA
V: TRBV6-5

DNA: TGTGCCAGCAGTTTGGAGGAGCCCCAGCATTTT
CDR3: CASSLEEPQHF
D: NA
J: TRBJ1-5
size: NA
V: TRBV28

DNA: TGCGCCAGCAGCCAAGCCCCGGGCGGCGGGAGGGGTGAGCAGTTCTTC
CDR3: CASSQAPGGGRGEQFF
D: TRBD2
J: TRBJ2-1
size: NA
V: TRBV4-3

DNA: TGTGCCAGCAGCTCGACATGGACAGGGGAGCGTGAAAAACTGTTTTTT
CDR3: CASSSTWTGEREKLFF
D: TRBD1
J: TRBJ1-4
size: once
V: TRBV7-6